The next 27 T cell receptor beta chains were all read from a single sample in a study of cytomegalovirus exposure and HLA in healthy donors. Both 60 Vbeta primers and 13 Jbeta primers went into the PCR. Data came from immunoSEQ multiplex PCR; TCRdb stores just in-frame clones and leaves some out. The sample carries 80,000 to 100,000 clones, around 80% recorded once. Specimen: PBMCs. These receptors were taken from a man aged 18 to 35 in good health and CMV-seropositive.

This sequence joins TRBV5-1 and TRBJ2-3; 8 nucleotides agree with TRBD2. The CDR3 loop spans 16 amino acids. V lost 4 bases and J lost 4; bases outside the gene matches: 11. CDR1 is SGHRS, CDR2 YFSETQ, per germline. The CDR3 DNA is TGCGCCAGCAGCAAGGCGGGGGGTCCTTTCGCAGATACGCAGTATTTT. Protein: CASSKAGGPFADTQYF.

The genes are TRBV6-4 and TRBJ2-5; 9 nucleotides agree with TRBD2. Germline CDR1 is MRHNA and CDR2 is SNTAGT. This CDR3 has 13 residues. The V gene end was trimmed by 5 bases and the J gene end by 5 bases; junction bases not matched to a gene: 3. CDR3 protein: CASSLRGGETQYF. Here the CDR3 DNA reads TGTGCCAGCAGTTTGCGGGGGGGCGAGACCCAGTACTTC.

The genes are TRBV7-8 and TRBJ2-7; 7 nucleotides agree with TRBD2. Germline V gives CDR1 SGHVS, CDR2 FQNEAQ. Trimming removed 1 base from V and 3 bases from J; junction bases left unmatched: 0. CDR3 size: 13 residues. CDR3 sequence reads: CASSLGGGYEQYF. The CDR3 nucleotides read TGTGCCAGCAGCTTAGGGGGGGGCTACGAGCAGTACTTC.

The rearrangement links TRBV6-1 to TRBJ1-6; D might be TRBD1 (5 bases). The germline V and J ends were trimmed by 0 bases and 6 bases, with 30 bases remaining between them. Germline V gene lookup returns CDR1 MNHNS and CDR2 SASEGT. CDR3 length equals 22 residues. The DNA of the CDR3 is TGTGCCAGCAGTGAAGCACCCCTGAGCAGCCTAGGTCACGGGGGTTCTAATTCACCCCTCCACTTT. This sequence encodes CASSEAPLSSLGHGGSNSPLHF.

The V call is TRBV4-1, the J call TRBJ2-7, with 8 bases identical to TRBD1. Germline trimming cut 5 bases from V and 1 base from J; bases unmatched to any gene: 7. Germline assignment: CDR1 MGHRA and CDR2 YSYEKL. The length of the CDR3 is 15 residues. CDR3 amino acids: CASSSAGTGSYEQYF. For the CDR3, the DNA is TGCGCCAGCAGCTCCGCCGGGACAGGATCCTACGAGCAGTACTTC.

The chain is built from TRBV7-2 and TRBJ2-1; D may be TRBD1 (6 bases). The CDR3 spans 12 residues. V lost 5 bases and J lost 13, with 15 bases in between. Germline V CDR1 and CDR2: SGHTA, FQGNSA. In DNA, the CDR3 is TGTGCCAGCAGCCTCCGAGGGGGTGAACAGTTCTTC. Translated: CASSLRGGEQFF.

This clone occurred a few times. This sequence joins TRBV7-8 and TRBJ1-1; D may be TRBD1 (6 bases). The CDR3 runs 13 residues. CDR1 and CDR2 (germline): SGHVS, FQNEAQ. V was clipped by 3 bases and J by 1 base, with 6 bases between them. DNA of the CDR3: TGTGCCAGCAGCTTGGACAGGAACACTGAAGCTTTCTTT. Translation gives CASSLDRNTEAFF.

This sequence joins TRBV27 and TRBJ1-4; the match to TRBD1 covers 8 bases. V gave up 3 bases and J gave up 4 bases; unmatched junction bases: 4. This CDR3 spans 15 amino acids. CDR1 is MNHEY and CDR2 is SMNVEV in the germline V gene (reference sequence). The DNA for the CDR3 is TGTGCCAGCAGTTTGGGACAGGCTTTTAATGAAAAACTGTTTTTT. It is translated as CASSLGQAFNEKLFF.

The chain couples TRBV28 to TRBJ1-4; 8 bases agree with TRBD1. V was clipped by 4 bases and J by 11 bases; unmatched bases: 12. Germline V lookup: CDR1 MDHEN, CDR2 SYDVKM. The CDR3 length is 15 residues. The CDR3 protein is CASSSDRGSGQKLFF. Written as DNA, the CDR3 is TGTGCCAGCAGTTCTGACAGGGGATCGGGGCAGAAACTGTTTTTT.

The chain couples TRBV28 to TRBJ2-5; D gene ambiguous. CDR1 is MDHEN, CDR2 SYDVKM, per germline. V was cut by 6 bases and J by 1 base, with 3 bases left in between. This CDR3 is built from 11 residues. CDR3 sequence reads: CASSSQETQYF. The DNA for the CDR3 is TGTGCCAGCAGCTCCCAAGAGACCCAGTACTTC.

This clone was seen once. The V and J genes are TRBV6-1 and TRBJ1-6, with 11 positions matching TRBD1. After removal of 4 bases from V and 9 bases from J, the junction contained 2 bases not matched to a gene. The CDR3 has 14 amino acids. Germline values: CDR1 MNHNS, CDR2 SASEGT. In nucleotides, the CDR3 is TGTGCCAGCAGTGTCGGGACAGGGGGTTCACCCCTCCACTTT. Protein sequence: CASSVGTGGSPLHF.

This chain connects TRBV6-5 to TRBJ1-1; D is uncertain. V lost 6 bases and J lost 1, with 3 bases in between. The CDR3 loop spans 11 amino acids. Germline loops: CDR1 MNHEY, CDR2 SVGAGI. The CDR3 is CASRQNTEAFF. CDR3 bases: TGTGCCAGCAGACAGAACACTGAAGCTTTCTTT.

V is TRBV19 and J is TRBJ2-5; 12 nucleotides agree with TRBD1. The ends lost 4 bases at V and 3 bases at J; junction bases unmatched: 3. Germline CDR1 LNHDA, CDR2 SQIVND (reference sequence). This CDR3 is 15 amino acids long. The CDR3 nucleotides are TGTGCCAGTAGTACGGGACAGGGGGCGGAAGAGACCCAGTACTTC. Its protein product is CASSTGQGAEETQYF.

V usage is TRBV5-1 and J usage is TRBJ2-1; 8 bases align to TRBD2. Germline trimming cut 3 bases from V and 7 bases from J; bases unmatched to any gene: 12. Germline V lookup: CDR1 SGHRS, CDR2 YFSETQ. This CDR3 is built from 16 residues. The CDR3 coding sequence is TGCGCCAGCAGCTCCCCAGCGGGGGCCCTCGGGAATGAGCAGTTCTTC. This gives the protein CASSSPAGALGNEQFF.

This rearrangement joins TRBV4-2 to TRBJ1-6; D is undetermined. Germline assignment: CDR1 LGHNA and CDR2 YNFKEQ. The ends were cut back, 1 base at V and 13 bases at J, with 20 bases in the middle. CDR3 length equals 16 residues. CDR3: CASSQGNNDPSGPLHF. As DNA, the CDR3 is TGTGCCAGCAGCCAAGGGAACAACGACCCTTCGGGGCCCCTCCACTTT.

This chain links TRBV27 with TRBJ2-5; 7 bases align to TRBD1. V shed 6 bases, J shed 7 bases, and the junction held 20 bases outside the gene matches. This CDR3 is 17 amino acids long. Germline V gene data show CDR1 as MNHEY and CDR2 as SMNVEV (reference sequence). The CDR3 nucleotides read TGTGCCAGCAGCCCTATGATAGACACGACAGGGTGGGCGACCCAGTACTTC. Protein sequence: CASSPMIDTTGWATQYF.

The V call is TRBV27, the J call TRBJ2-5; D may be TRBD2 (6 bases). The germline V and J ends were trimmed by 0 bases and 0 bases, with 11 bases remaining between them. Germline assignment: CDR1 MNHEY and CDR2 SMNVEV (reference sequence). The CDR3 runs 16 residues. CDR3 sequence: CASSLSSGDYQETQYF. DNA for the CDR3: TGTGCCAGCAGTTTATCATCGGGGGACTACCAAGAGACCCAGTACTTC.

This clone was observed a handful of times. The chain carries TRBV9 and TRBJ2-7, with 7 nucleotides matching TRBD2. The V and J ends lost 0 bases and 0 bases, in that order; junction bases with no gene match: 6. The CDR3 contains 16 residues. Germline V CDR1 and CDR2: SGDLS, YYNGEE. CDR3: CASSVGPGGSSYEQYF. In DNA, the CDR3 is TGTGCCAGCAGCGTAGGTCCCGGCGGGAGCTCCTACGAGCAGTACTTC.

V usage is TRBV5-4 and J usage is TRBJ1-5; no definite D call. Trimming took off 0 bases at V and 0 bases at J, with 4 bases between the two ends. Germline loops: CDR1 SGHNT, CDR2 YYREEE (reference sequence). The CDR3 covers 14 residues. The CDR3 is CASSLGVSNQPQHF. The CDR3 coding sequence is TGTGCCAGCAGCTTGGGCGTTAGCAATCAGCCCCAGCATTTT.

This clone was picked up one time. V usage is TRBV4-1 and J usage is TRBJ2-1; D may be TRBD2 (6 bases). The V gene's germline CDR1 is MGHRA and CDR2 YSYEKL. The ends were cut back, 0 bases at V and 7 bases at J, with 10 bases in the middle. The CDR3 is 14 amino acids. This CDR3 is CASSQDLGRNEQFF. For the CDR3, the DNA is TGCGCCAGCAGCCAAGATTTGGGGAGGAATGAGCAGTTCTTC.

This clone was counted only a few times. The chain combines TRBV7-8 with TRBJ1-2; D unresolved. V lost 3 bases and J lost 2, with 7 bases in between. The CDR3 has 13 residues. Germline values: CDR1 SGHVS, CDR2 FQNEAQ. The CDR3 sequence: CASSFRVNYGYTF. The CDR3 coding sequence is TGTGCCAGCAGCTTTCGGGTCAACTATGGCTACACCTTC.

The table lists this clone with a count of one. This chain joins TRBV15 and TRBJ2-1, with D possibly matching TRBD2 (5 bases). Trimming removed 3 bases at V and 0 bases at J, with 21 bases between. Germline assignment: CDR1 LNHNV and CDR2 YYDKDF (reference sequence). There are 19 residues in the CDR3. CDR3 amino acids: CATSSHPRLSGASYNEQFF. In DNA form, the CDR3 reads TGTGCCACCAGCAGTCACCCCCGATTAAGCGGCGCCTCCTACAATGAGCAGTTCTTC.

This chain joins TRBV7-2 and TRBJ2-5, with D tentatively TRBD2 (6 bases). Germline V gene lookup returns CDR1 SGHTA and CDR2 FQGNSA. This CDR3 is built from 14 residues. V lost 1 base and J 9 bases, leaving 15 bases between the germline ends. DNA for the CDR3: TGTGCCAGCAGCTTAGGGCGGGGCGGTTTTGCCCAGTACTTC. It is translated as CASSLGRGGFAQYF.

The chain employs TRBV7-6 and TRBJ1-1, with 7 bases that match TRBD1. There are 13 residues in the CDR3. After removal of 5 bases from V and 8 bases from J, the junction contained 8 bases not matched to a gene. Germline lookup yields CDR1 SGHVS and CDR2 FNYEAQ. The CDR3 reads CASSPALTGEAFF. CDR3 DNA sequence: TGTGCCAGCAGCCCGGCGCTGACAGGGGAAGCTTTCTTT. Together with reference TRBV7-6 and TRBJ1-1, the CDR3 gives the full variable domain: GAGVSQSPRYKVTKRGQDVALRCDPISGHVSLYWYRQALGQGPEFLTYFNYEAQQDKSGLPNDRFSAERPEGSISTLTIQRTEQRDSAMYRCASSPALTGEAFFGQGTRLTVV.

This clone was observed a few times. A junction boundary mismatches the germline segment, possibly from a read error. The chain is built from TRBV2 and TRBJ2-1, with D hard to call. Germline loops: CDR1 SNHLY, CDR2 FYNNEI. The length of the CDR3 is 10 residues. CDR3 nucleotide sequence: TGTGCCAGCAGTGACCCTGATGAGCTCTTC. Amino acid sequence: CASSDPDELF.

This chain uses TRBV9 with TRBJ1-2; 8 bases align to TRBD1. CDR3 length equals 14 residues. Germline CDR1 reads SGDLS; CDR2 reads YYNGEE. The V gene end was trimmed by 3 bases and the J gene end by 8 bases; junction bases not matched to a gene: 9. CDR3 region: CASSAPGTGGGYTF. In DNA, the CDR3 is TGTGCCAGCAGCGCCCCCGGGACAGGAGGGGGCTACACCTTC.

The CDR3 DNA follows: TGTGCCATCAGTCTTACCTACAATGAGCAGTTCTTC. Its translation is CAISLTYNEQFF. The gene calls are TRBV10-3 and TRBJ2-1; D is ambiguous. Per germline, CDR1 ENHRY and CDR2 SYGVKD. CDR3 length equals 12 residues. The V gene lost 5 bases and the J gene lost 2 bases, with 4 bases spanning the gap.